This entry lists 16 T cell receptor beta chains sequenced from one sample in a study of shared clonotypes between healthy human individuals. TCRdb's table, derived via immunoSEQ multiplex PCR, lists solely in-frame clones and lacks some. Here the sample spans about 1.5 million clones, around 98% being singletons. Sequencing was performed on naive CD4+ T cells sorted from blood. The subset is: CD45RA+ positively selected. The receptor set was obtained from a man aged 30 to 45 in good health.

V usage is TRBV28 and J usage is TRBJ1-5; weak D call: TRBD1 (5 bases). Germline values: CDR1 MDHEN, CDR2 SYDVKM. Trimming removed 4 bases from V and 6 bases from J, with 7 bases in between. The CDR3 length is 12 residues. CDR3 nucleotide sequence: TGTGCCAGCAGTTCAGGGATTCAGCCCCAGCATTTT. It encodes CASSSGIQPQHF.

The CDR3 sequence is CASSPSGSPNYGYTF. Written as DNA, the CDR3 is TGTGCCAGCAGCCCATCGGGGAGCCCTAACTATGGCTACACCTTC. The chain couples TRBV5-6 to TRBJ1-2; D is unclear. The CDR3 runs to 15 residues. Per germline, CDR1 SGHDT and CDR2 YYEEEE. Trimming took 4 bases from V and 0 from J, leaving 13 bases between them.

CDR3 sequence reads: CSVGATSGRSYNEQFF. The CDR3 DNA sequence: TGCAGCGTTGGTGCGACTAGCGGGAGGTCCTACAATGAGCAGTTCTTC. This chain uses TRBV29-1 with TRBJ2-1; 13 bases align to TRBD2. Germline CDR1 is SQVTM and CDR2 is ANQGSEA. After removal of 4 bases from V and 1 base from J, the junction contained 4 bases not matched to a gene. CDR3 length: 16 residues.

The chain recombines TRBV15 with TRBJ1-2; D call uncertain. V was trimmed by 0 bases and J by 4 bases, leaving 9 bases between them. Germline values: CDR1 LNHNV, CDR2 YYDKDF (reference sequence). The CDR3 loop spans 14 amino acids. The CDR3 spells CATSREADVYGYTF. CDR3 DNA: TGTGCCACCAGCAGAGAAGCAGACGTCTATGGCTACACCTTC.

In DNA, the CDR3 is TGCGCCAGCAGTTGGGGACTAGCGGGAGATGAGCAGTTCTTC. Translation gives CASSWGLAGDEQFF. The genes are TRBV5-1 and TRBJ2-1, with TRBD2 identical over 14 bases. The CDR3 is 14 amino acids. The germline V gene has CDR1 SGHRS and CDR2 YFSETQ. The V and J ends lost 5 bases and 8 bases, in that order; junction bases with no gene match: 3. Using reference TRBV5-1 and TRBJ2-1 for the parts outside the CDR3, the full variable domain is KAGVTQTPRYLIKTRGQQVTLSCSPISGHRSVSWYQQTPGQGLQFLFEYFSETQRNKGNFPGRFSGRQFSNSRSEMNVSTLELGDSALYLCASSWGLAGDEQFFGPGTRLTVL.

This chain links TRBV2 with TRBJ1-4; D is undetermined. Germline V CDR1 and CDR2: SNHLY, FYNNEI. The V end lost 6 bases, the J end lost 8 bases, and 10 bases lay between the germline ends. The CDR3 runs 12 residues. CDR3 sequence: CASRDLGEKLFF. CDR3 DNA sequence: TGTGCCAGCAGGGACCTCGGGGAAAAACTGTTTTTT. The variable domain in full, with the rest retrieved from reference TRBV2 and TRBJ1-4, is EPEVTQTPSHQVTQMGQEVILRCVPISNHLYFYWYRQILGQKVEFLVSFYNNEISEKSEIFDDQFSVERPDGSNFTLKIRSTKLEDSAMYFCASRDLGEKLFFGSGTQLSVL.

The V gene is TRBV4-1, the J gene TRBJ2-2, with D perhaps matching TRBD2 (5 bases). V lost 2 bases and J 0 bases, leaving 7 bases between the germline ends. Germline values: CDR1 MGHRA, CDR2 YSYEKL. There are 15 residues in the CDR3. CDR3 amino acids: CASSQMGANTGELFF. The CDR3 DNA follows: TGCGCCAGCAGCCAAATGGGAGCGAACACCGGGGAGCTGTTTTTT.

The chain joins TRBV11-2 to TRBJ1-1; D is perhaps TRBD1 (5 bases). The CDR3 has 14 residues. Trimming cost V 3 bases and J 4 bases, with 12 bases left between them. Per the germline V gene, CDR1 is SGHAT and CDR2 is FQNNGV. CDR3 sequence: CASSLPGRVTEAFF. The CDR3, as DNA: TGTGCCAGCAGCTTGCCAGGGAGGGTCACTGAAGCTTTCTTT. Together with reference TRBV11-2 and TRBJ1-1, the CDR3 gives the full variable domain: EAGVAQSPRYKIIEKRQSVAFWCNPISGHATLYWYQQILGQGPKLLIQFQNNGVVDDSQLPKDRFSAERLKGVDSTLKIQPAKLEDSAVYLCASSLPGRVTEAFFGQGTRLTVV.

This sequence joins TRBV5-1 and TRBJ1-4, with TRBD1 as a possible D gene (6 bases). CDR3 length: 16 residues. Germline values: CDR1 SGHRS, CDR2 YFSETQ. Trimming took 4 bases from V and 3 from J, leaving 16 bases between them. The CDR3 DNA sequence: TGCGCCAGCAGCCTCGACAGGCGGGTTTCTAATGAAAAACTGTTTTTT. Translated, it gives CASSLDRRVSNEKLFF.

The V and J genes are TRBV4-3 and TRBJ2-2; tentatively, D is TRBD2 (5 bases). CDR3 size: 14 residues. Germline CDR1 and CDR2: LGHNA and YSLEER. The V end was cut by 4 bases, the J end by 6 bases, with 12 bases between. The CDR3 here is CASSPREGAGELFF. The CDR3 bases are TGCGCCAGCAGCCCCCGAGAGGGCGCCGGGGAGCTGTTTTTT.

V is TRBV7-6 and J is TRBJ2-3; no reliable D call. Trimming took 2 bases from V and 1 from J, leaving 10 bases between them. The CDR3 extends over 15 amino acids. Germline values: CDR1 SGHVS, CDR2 FNYEAQ. The CDR3 DNA reads as TGTGCCAGCAGCTTAAGTAACGGCCGCACAGATACGCAGTATTTT. It codes for CASSLSNGRTDTQYF.

V is TRBV13 and J is TRBJ2-2; the D gene is possibly TRBD2 (6 bases). Between the trimmed V and J ends, which lost 4 bases and 1 base, there was a span of 13 bases. The germline V gene encodes CDR1 PRHDT and CDR2 FYEKMQ (reference sequence). The CDR3 contains 16 residues. In DNA form, the CDR3 reads TGTGCCAGCAGCTCCTCGGAGGGTCAGAACACCGGGGAGCTGTTTTTT. Amino acids: CASSSSEGQNTGELFF.

This chain uses TRBV5-1 with TRBJ1-2, with 8 bases fitting TRBD1. This CDR3 spans 15 amino acids. Germline lookup yields CDR1 SGHRS and CDR2 YFSETQ. The V segment lost 0 bases and the J segment 0 bases; nucleotides outside the gene matches: 1. Here the CDR3 reads CASSLAGGSNYGYTF. The CDR3 DNA is TGCGCCAGCAGCTTGGCAGGGGGCTCTAACTATGGCTACACCTTC. Drawing the rest from reference TRBV5-1 and TRBJ1-2, the complete variable domain is KAGVTQTPRYLIKTRGQQVTLSCSPISGHRSVSWYQQTPGQGLQFLFEYFSETQRNKGNFPGRFSGRQFSNSRSEMNVSTLELGDSALYLCASSLAGGSNYGYTFGSGTRLTVV.

The chain employs TRBV6-1 and TRBJ1-1; D unclear. CDR3 size: 16 residues. With 1 base removed from V and 1 base from J, the gap between germline ends came to 13 bases. The germline V gene has CDR1 MNHNS and CDR2 SASEGT. The CDR3 coding sequence is TGTGCCAGCAGTGAAGGGTACCGGGGTCGGAACACTGAAGCTTTCTTT. Protein product: CASSEGYRGRNTEAFF.

The V call is TRBV5-5, the J call TRBJ1-2; 10 bases align to TRBD1. Trimming at V came to 4 bases and at J to 3 bases, leaving 9 bases not matched to a gene. Germline-derived CDR1 and CDR2 are SGHKS and YYEKEE (reference sequence). This CDR3 has 16 residues. The CDR3 loop reads CASSKERTGGDYGYTF. The CDR3 DNA reads TGTGCCAGCAGCAAAGAACGGACAGGGGGTGACTATGGCTACACCTTC.

This chain links TRBV30 with TRBJ1-3; D ambiguous. Looked up from germline, CDR1 is GTSNPN and CDR2 is SVGIG (reference sequence). The length of the CDR3 is 14 residues. V was pared by 2 bases and J by 1 base, with 9 bases between. The CDR3 DNA reads TGTGCCTGGAGTCCACTCCGTTCTGGAAACACCATATATTTT. Its translation: CAWSPLRSGNTIYF.